This entry lists 19 T cell receptor beta chains sequenced from one sample in a study of blood T cell repertoires in COVID-19. The data were produced by immunoSEQ multiplex PCR, yet TCRdb's version contains in-frame clones alone and is incomplete. The sample gives hundreds of thousands of clones, over 80% of which show up once; 1.2% is in the top ten. Sequencing was performed on PBMCs or T cells enriched from blood (not recorded which). The receptors originated from a man under 40 who had recovered from COVID-19.

V gene TRBV11-2 combines with J gene TRBJ2-7; 8 bases fit TRBD2. The V gene's germline CDR1 is SGHAT and CDR2 FQNNGV. The CDR3 consists of 16 residues. V lost 0 bases and J lost 2; bases outside the gene matches: 6. This CDR3 is CASSLDGLAGTYEQYF. CDR3 coding DNA: TGTGCCAGCAGCTTAGATGGCCTAGCGGGCACCTACGAGCAGTACTTC.

This clone was found once. V is TRBV30 and J is TRBJ1-2; TRBD1 matches 8 bases. This CDR3 region has 12 residues. In germline, CDR1 is GTSNPN, CDR2 SVGIG (reference sequence). With 5 bases clipped from V and 5 bases from J, the junction kept 4 bases outside the gene matches. The CDR3 DNA sequence: TGTGCCTGGGCAGGGGGCGGTTATGGCTACACCTTC. This sequence encodes CAWAGGGYGYTF.

J is TRBJ1-3 and V is TRBV12-3 or TRBV12-4; no clear D gene. This CDR3 region has 12 residues. V dropped 5 bases and J dropped 10 bases, with 12 bases sitting between them. The CDR3 spells CASSRSYRTIYF. Written as DNA, the CDR3 is TGTGCCAGCAGTCGTTCCTATCGTACCATATATTTT.

The chain links TRBV4-2 to TRBJ2-1; D might be TRBD2 (6 bases). Deletions cut 8 bases from V and 5 bases from J, with 16 bases between. Germline V gene lookup returns CDR1 LGHNA and CDR2 YNFKEQ. This CDR3 has 14 amino acids. The CDR3 DNA is TGTGCCAGCCGAACCCGCGGGGAGGACAATGAGCAGTTCTTC. It yields the protein CASRTRGEDNEQFF.

The chain carries TRBV27 and TRBJ1-6; no clear D. Germline V gives CDR1 MNHEY, CDR2 SMNVEV (reference sequence). V was pared by 6 bases and J by 9 bases, with 21 bases between. The length of the CDR3 is 16 residues. This CDR3 reads CASSSPGSLGISPLHF. CDR3 nucleotides: TGTGCCAGCAGCTCACCCGGGTCCCTCGGGATTTCACCCCTCCACTTT.

This CDR3 reads CATSGRDSYNEQFF. The CDR3 nucleotides are TGTGCCACCAGTGGACGGGACTCCTACAATGAGCAGTTCTTC. The chain combines TRBV24-1 with TRBJ2-1; a weak D match, TRBD2 (5 bases). Germline values: CDR1 KGHDR, CDR2 SFDVKD. This CDR3 comprises 14 residues. Trimming took off 5 bases at V and 0 bases at J, with 7 bases between the two ends.

The CDR3 DNA is TGCGCCAGCAGCCAAGATTTCGCAGGGGGCTACGAGCAGTACTTC. Its translation is CASSQDFAGGYEQYF. The rearrangement links TRBV4-3 to TRBJ2-7, with 7 positions matching TRBD1. The V segment lost 0 bases and the J segment 3 bases; nucleotides outside the gene matches: 5. The CDR3 runs 15 residues. Germline V lookup: CDR1 LGHNA, CDR2 YSLEER.

The V and J genes are TRBV7-2 and TRBJ2-1; tentatively, D is TRBD2 (5 bases). The ends were cut back, 1 base at V and 7 bases at J, with 17 bases in the middle. This CDR3 is built from 16 residues. Germline assignment: CDR1 SGHTA and CDR2 FQGNSA. The CDR3 spells CASSLGGIALWNEQFF. CDR3 DNA sequence: TGTGCCAGCAGCTTAGGAGGGATAGCTCTTTGGAATGAGCAGTTCTTC.

The chain combines TRBV5-4 with TRBJ2-1; 8 bases agree with TRBD1. Trimming removed 0 bases from V and 12 bases from J; junction bases left unmatched: 5. CDR1 and CDR2 (germline): SGHNT, YYREEE (reference sequence). The CDR3 is 13 amino acids. CDR3 amino acids: CASSLDRGFGQFF. CDR3 coding DNA: TGTGCCAGCAGCTTGGACAGGGGGTTTGGGCAGTTCTTC. Using reference TRBV5-4 and TRBJ2-1 for the parts outside the CDR3, the full variable domain is ETGVTQSPTHLIKTRGQQVTLRCSSQSGHNTVSWYQQALGQGPQFIFQYYREEENGRGNFPPRFSGLQFPNYSSELNVNALELDDSALYLCASSLDRGFGQFFGPGTRLTVL.

The J gene is TRBJ2-5, the V gene TRBV13, with a possible D match to TRBD1 (6 bases). V lost 4 bases and J lost 1, with 13 bases in between. The CDR3 is made up of 15 amino acids. Per germline, CDR1 PRHDT and CDR2 FYEKMQ (reference sequence). The CDR3 bases are TGTGCCAGCAGCTCAAGAGGGGACATCCAAGAGACCCAGTACTTC. Its protein product is CASSSRGDIQETQYF.

The V call is TRBV7-2, the J call TRBJ2-7; a possible D gene is TRBD2 (6 bases). The CDR3 extends over 15 amino acids. Germline V gene sequence: CDR1 SGHTA, CDR2 FQGNSA. The V and J ends lost 2 bases and 0 bases respectively, with 11 bases between them. The CDR3: CASSLTPEGSYEQYF. Here the CDR3 DNA reads TGTGCCAGCAGCTTAACACCGGAGGGCTCCTACGAGCAGTACTTC. The full variable domain, in which reference TRBV7-2 and TRBJ2-7 provide the parts outside the CDR3, is GAGVSQSPSNKVTEKGKDVELRCDPISGHTALYWYRQSLGQGLEFLIYFQGNSAPDKSGLPSDRFSAERTGGSVSTLTIQRTQQEDSAVYLCASSLTPEGSYEQYFGPGTRLTVT.

This clone came up once. This chain uses TRBV3-1 (or the pseudogene TRBV3-2) with TRBJ1-2; tentatively, D is TRBD1 (5 bases). The CDR3 is made up of 14 amino acids. With 0 bases removed from V and 8 bases from J, the gap between germline ends came to 13 bases. Germline loops: CDR1 LGHDT, CDR2 YNNKEL (reference sequence). In DNA form, the CDR3 reads TGTGCCAGCAGCCAAGATTTGGGGGGTAAGGGCTACACCTTC. Its protein product is CASSQDLGGKGYTF.

The chain uses TRBV27 and TRBJ2-1; a possible D gene is TRBD2 (5 bases). V gave up 6 bases and J gave up 3 bases, with 12 bases separating them. This CDR3 region has 14 residues. Germline V lookup: CDR1 MNHEY, CDR2 SMNVEV (reference sequence). CDR3 bases: TGTGCCAGCAGACCTGGACTTGACTACAATGAGCAGTTCTTC. Translating gives CASRPGLDYNEQFF.

V and J are TRBV20-1 and TRBJ2-7; 7 bases fit TRBD1. CDR1 is DFQATT, CDR2 SNEGSKA, per germline (reference sequence). The CDR3 consists of 13 residues. Losses at the gene ends were 3 bases for V and 2 bases for J; bases not matched to a gene: 4. CDR3 in amino acids: CSASGTATYEQYF. CDR3 DNA: TGCAGTGCTAGTGGGACAGCCACCTACGAGCAGTACTTC.

The chain links TRBV10-2 to TRBJ2-7; D remains unclear. V gave up 3 bases and J gave up 7 bases, with 13 bases separating them. The germline V gene encodes CDR1 WSHSY and CDR2 SAAADI. The CDR3 totals 13 residues. The CDR3 bases are TGCGCCAGCAGTGATGGGCTTCTTGGAGAGCAGTACTTC. Its protein is CASSDGLLGEQYF.

This clone was detected only a few times. The chain couples TRBV10-3 to TRBJ2-7; D remains unclear. Germline values: CDR1 ENHRY, CDR2 SYGVKD. The CDR3 is made up of 16 amino acids. Trimming cost V 0 bases and J 2 bases, with 14 bases left between them. This chain's CDR3 is CAISESRAPRAYEQYF. The CDR3 DNA is TGTGCCATCAGTGAGTCTCGCGCTCCTCGAGCCTACGAGCAGTACTTC.

This clone was detected only once. The gene calls are TRBV18 and TRBJ2-3; D call uncertain. This CDR3 contains 12 residues. V lost 3 bases and J lost 6, with 7 bases in between. The germline V gene encodes CDR1 KGHSH and CDR2 LQKENI. The DNA for the CDR3 is TGTGCCAGCTCACCGGTGAGTGATACGCAGTATTTT. Translating gives CASSPVSDTQYF.

The chain uses TRBV4-1 and TRBJ2-1; 10 bases fit TRBD2. The junction had 11 bases not matched to a gene; V was cut back by 3 bases and J by 6 bases. Looked up from germline, CDR1 is MGHRA and CDR2 is YSYEKL. The CDR3 is 17 amino acids. CDR3 bases: TGCGCCAGCAGCCATAGGACTAGCGGCGCAGTTTTCAATGAGCAGTTCTTC. This gives the protein CASSHRTSGAVFNEQFF.

This chain joins TRBV6-6 and TRBJ2-7, with TRBD1 as a possible D gene (6 bases). Germline CDR1 and CDR2: MNHNY and SVGAGI (reference sequence). The CDR3 is 13 residues long. V dropped 2 bases and J dropped 1 base, with 6 bases sitting between them. The CDR3 coding sequence is TGTGCCAGCAGTTACCAGGGGTCCTACGAGCAGTACTTC. This translates into CASSYQGSYEQYF.